The clone carrying this TCR beta chain was seen a single time. Its antigen is currently unknown. This CDR3 is also generated by other DNA sequences in the sample. This specimen belongs to a study of cytomegalovirus exposure and HLA in healthy donors. Study overall: Unique TCRs numbering some 93 million, obtained from HLA-typed donors, made up an early data release. Study conclusions and caveats: In an earlier analysis, productive rearrangement rates for most beta V segments clustered near 87% or 30%. The study reported that TCR beta sequences accurately predicted HLA-A and HLA-B alleles in most subjects.

60 Vbeta and 13 Jbeta primers were used in PCR. Clones were sequenced by immunoSEQ multiplex PCR, and TCRdb holds only the in-frame ones, with some missing. Of 150,000 to 200,000 clones listed, about 85% were seen once; the top ten hold around 1%. The length of the CDR3 is 13 residues. CDR1 and CDR2 from the germline V gene are SGHRS and YFSETQ. V shed 0 bases and J 8 bases; nucleotides not matched to a gene: 2. The receptor comes from a boy younger than 10 in good health and CMV-seronegative. This chain uses TRBV5-1 with TRBJ1-2, with 9 positions matching TRBD1. The sample taken for sequencing was PBMCs. The CDR3 loop is CASSLGQGDGYTF. The DNA for the CDR3 is TGCGCCAGCAGCTTGGGACAGGGGGACGGCTACACCTTC. Full variable domain (remainder filled in from reference TRBV5-1 and TRBJ1-2): KAGVTQTPRYLIKTRGQQVTLSCSPISGHRSVSWYQQTPGQGLQFLFEYFSETQRNKGNFPGRFSGRQFSNSRSEMNVSTLELGDSALYLCASSLGQGDGYTFGSGTRLTVV.